The 22 T cell receptor beta chains below were found in one sample sequenced in a study of resident and recirculating memory T cells in vitiligo. Repertoires were generated with immunoSEQ multiplex PCR, while TCRdb's copy carries only in-frame clones and drops some. The data contain 70,000 to 85,000 clones, approximately 89% of them singletons. Sequenced material: blood. The origin of the receptors is a male donor with vitiligo.

This clone was seen a single time. This chain links TRBV29-1 with TRBJ2-3; D remains ambiguous. The CDR3 runs 12 residues. Germline V gene sequence: CDR1 SQVTM, CDR2 ANQGSEA. The V and J ends lost 2 bases and 5 bases respectively, with 8 bases between them. CDR3 region: CSVESRGDTQYF. CDR3 bases: TGCAGCGTTGAATCCCGAGGAGATACGCAGTATTTT.

The chain is built from TRBV9 and TRBJ2-7; perhaps TRBD2 as D (5 bases). The CDR3 is made up of 14 amino acids. Trimming cost V 0 bases and J 3 bases, with 10 bases left between them. Per germline, CDR1 SGDLS and CDR2 YYNGEE. CDR3: CASSVEWTGYEQYF. CDR3 bases: TGTGCCAGCAGCGTAGAGTGGACTGGCTACGAGCAGTACTTC.

The rearrangement joins TRBV5-1 to TRBJ2-3, with TRBD2 matching over 14 bases. Trimming took 2 bases from V and 6 from J; bases not matched to a gene: 8. This CDR3 has 17 amino acids. Germline V gene lookup returns CDR1 SGHRS and CDR2 YFSETQ. CDR3 in amino acids: CASSFSGLAGVVDTQYF. The CDR3 DNA is TGCGCCAGCAGCTTCTCGGGACTAGCGGGGGTGGTGGATACGCAGTATTTT.

The V gene is TRBV11-2, the J gene TRBJ1-2, with D possibly TRBD1 on 5 matching bases. Trimming took off 5 bases at V and 4 bases at J, with 11 bases between the two ends. Germline V gene sequence: CDR1 SGHAT, CDR2 FQNNGV. This CDR3 has 13 residues. The CDR3 is CASSVDSIYGYTF. The DNA for the CDR3 is TGTGCCAGCAGCGTCGACAGCATCTATGGCTACACCTTC.

This chain uses TRBV7-3 with TRBJ1-2, with TRBD1 identical over 7 bases. CDR3 length: 13 residues. Germline V lookup: CDR1 SGHTA, CDR2 FQGTGA. The V and J ends lost 1 base and 8 bases, in that order; junction bases with no gene match: 4. This chain's CDR3 is CASSLIPGQGYTF. DNA of the CDR3: TGTGCCAGCAGCTTAATTCCGGGACAGGGCTACACCTTC.

The chain recombines TRBV7-2 with TRBJ2-1; D remains ambiguous. Looked up from germline, CDR1 is SGHTA and CDR2 is FQGNSA. The CDR3 is 14 residues long. V lost 4 bases to trimming and J lost 5 bases, with 12 bases between them. As DNA, the CDR3 is TGTGCCAGCAGCTCCCCGGAGTCCGACAATGAGCAGTTCTTC. This sequence encodes CASSSPESDNEQFF.

The CDR3 bases are TGTGCCAGCAGCTCGCCCAATGACAGGTATCAGCCCCAGCATTTT. This codes for CASSSPNDRYQPQHF. The chain recombines TRBV7-2 with TRBJ1-5, with D possibly matching TRBD1 (6 bases). The CDR3 spans 15 residues. Trimming stripped 4 bases from V and 5 bases from J, with 15 bases between. CDR1 and CDR2 (germline): SGHTA, FQGNSA.

This rearrangement joins TRBV6-5 to TRBJ1-4, with D perhaps matching TRBD1 (5 bases). This CDR3 is 12 amino acids long. V lost 7 bases and J 10 bases, leaving 13 bases between the germline ends. CDR1 is MNHEY and CDR2 is SVGAGI in the germline V gene. CDR3 coding DNA: TGTGCCAGCACGGGCAGGGTGGGAAAACTGTTTTTT. It yields the protein CASTGRVGKLFF.

The rearrangement joins TRBV16 to TRBJ1-6; unclear D gene. CDR1 is KGHSY, CDR2 FQNENV, per germline. V was trimmed by 4 bases and J by 2 bases, leaving 9 bases between them. CDR3 size: 15 residues. CDR3 in amino acids: CASSPGDPYNSPLHF. In DNA form, the CDR3 reads TGTGCCAGCAGCCCCGGGGATCCCTATAATTCACCCCTCCACTTT.

The chain recombines TRBV4-1 with TRBJ1-2; 8 nucleotides match TRBD1. With V trimmed by 1 base and J by 2 bases, 3 bases remained unmatched. The germline CDR1 and CDR2 sequences are MGHRA and YSYEKL. The CDR3 runs 15 residues. In DNA form, the CDR3 reads TGCGCCAGCAGCCAAGGGGCAGGGGGCAACTATGGCTACACCTTC. Amino acids: CASSQGAGGNYGYTF.

The chain recombines TRBV30 with TRBJ2-7, with 8 bases matching TRBD1. The V and J ends lost 3 bases and 5 bases, in that order; junction bases with no gene match: 6. The CDR3 has 13 amino acids. CDR1 is GTSNPN and CDR2 is SVGIG in the germline V gene (reference sequence). The CDR3 nucleotides are TGTGCCTGGAGCGGGGGACAGGCCCACGAGCAGTACTTC. Translating it yields CAWSGGQAHEQYF.

The genes are TRBV28 and TRBJ2-7; perhaps TRBD1 as D (6 bases). The V end was cut by 4 bases, the J end by 3 bases, with 10 bases between. This CDR3 region has 13 residues. The germline V gene has CDR1 MDHEN and CDR2 SYDVKM. The CDR3 region is CASSSGQNYEQYF. CDR3 coding DNA: TGTGCCAGCAGTTCCGGACAGAACTACGAGCAGTACTTC. Variable domain in full (rest from reference TRBV28 and TRBJ2-7): DVKVTQSSRYLVKRTGEKVFLECVQDMDHENMFWYRQDPGLGLRLIYFSYDVKMKEKGDIPEGYSVSREKKERFSLILESASTNQTSMYLCASSSGQNYEQYFGPGTRLTVT.

This chain connects TRBV4-3 to TRBJ1-1; no clear D gene. The CDR3 covers 13 residues. Trimming left V 4 bases short and J 0 bases short, with 6 bases between. Germline V gives CDR1 LGHNA, CDR2 YSLEER. CDR3 loop: CASSRGMNTEAFF. CDR3 DNA: TGCGCCAGCAGCCGCGGCATGAACACTGAAGCTTTCTTT.

This clone was found a few times. The J gene is TRBJ1-4, the V gene TRBV5-1; no clear D gene. The V and J ends lost 0 bases and 8 bases respectively, with 17 bases between them. In germline, CDR1 is SGHRS, CDR2 YFSETQ. The CDR3 sequence is 16 residues long. CDR3: CASSLATSVQREKLFF. For the CDR3, the DNA is TGCGCCAGCAGCTTGGCAACGAGTGTGCAGCGCGAAAAACTGTTTTTT.

The chain has TRBV28 and TRBJ1-5; D gene ambiguous. There are 12 residues in the CDR3. Trimming shortened V by 7 bases and J by 0 bases, and 4 bases separated the two germline ends. Germline V gene data show CDR1 as MDHEN and CDR2 as SYDVKM. Here the CDR3 reads CASINSNQPQHF. The CDR3 region has the DNA TGTGCCAGCATAAATAGCAATCAGCCCCAGCATTTT.

V is TRBV19 and J is TRBJ1-1; D is unclear. The CDR3 covers 13 residues. Germline lookup yields CDR1 LNHDA and CDR2 SQIVND (reference sequence). V was shortened by 5 bases and J by 1 base, with 8 bases between the two germline ends. The CDR3 bases are TGTGCCAGTAGTCCGAGTGAGAACACTGAAGCTTTCTTT. Residues: CASSPSENTEAFF. Combining the CDR3 with reference TRBV19 and TRBJ1-1 gives the whole variable domain DGGITQSPKYLFRKEGQNVTLSCEQNLNHDAMYWYRQDPGQGLRLIYYSQIVNDFQKGDIAEGYSVSREKKESFPLTVTSAQKNPTAFYLCASSPSENTEAFFGQGTRLTVV.

The V call is TRBV7-8, the J call TRBJ1-1; possible D gene TRBD1, 6 bases. V was trimmed by 1 base and J by 8 bases, leaving 11 bases between them. Germline V CDR1 and CDR2: SGHVS, FQNEAQ. There are 13 residues in the CDR3. The CDR3 region is CASSLGRTAEAFF. Written as DNA, the CDR3 is TGTGCCAGCAGCTTAGGAAGGACAGCAGAAGCTTTCTTT.

V is TRBV5-4 and J is TRBJ1-2; 12 bases align to TRBD1. CDR1 SGHNT and CDR2 YYREEE come from the germline V gene (reference sequence). V lost 4 bases, J lost 4 bases, and 8 bases stayed unmatched. This CDR3 has 16 amino acids. CDR3 sequence reads: CASSGGTGGTLYGYTF. CDR3 nucleotide sequence: TGTGCCAGCAGCGGCGGGACAGGGGGCACCCTCTATGGCTACACCTTC.

The V gene is TRBV2, the J gene TRBJ2-5; 7 nucleotides agree with TRBD2. Germline loops: CDR1 SNHLY, CDR2 FYNNEI. Trimming at V came to 5 bases and at J to 1 base, leaving 7 bases not matched to a gene. The CDR3 covers 15 residues. CDR3 in DNA: TGTGCCAGCAGTCTCCCCAGCGGGGCCCAAGAGACCCAGTACTTC. It encodes CASSLPSGAQETQYF.

J is TRBJ2-5 and V is TRBV6-1; D is perhaps TRBD2 (5 bases). The CDR3 spans 14 residues. Trimming cost V 7 bases and J 5 bases, with 17 bases left between them. CDR1 is MNHNS, CDR2 SASEGT, per germline. CDR3 in DNA: TGTGCCAGCATCCCACTAGGGTTCGGCGAGACCCAGTACTTC. This translates into CASIPLGFGETQYF.

The chain combines TRBV7-6 with TRBJ2-7; 13 bases agree with TRBD2. With 5 bases clipped from V and 0 bases from J, the junction kept 4 bases outside the gene matches. The germline gives CDR1 SGHVS, CDR2 FNYEAQ. This CDR3 contains 16 residues. CDR3: CASSLGLAGSSYEQYF. CDR3 DNA: TGTGCCAGCAGCCTGGGACTAGCGGGGAGCTCCTACGAGCAGTACTTC. The entire variable domain, with the rest obtained from reference TRBV7-6 and TRBJ2-7, is as follows: GAGVSQSPRYKVTKRGQDVALRCDPISGHVSLYWYRQALGQGPEFLTYFNYEAQQDKSGLPNDRFSAERPEGSISTLTIQRTEQRDSAMYRCASSLGLAGSSYEQYFGPGTRLTVT.

The chain carries TRBV5-1 and TRBJ2-5, with 8 bases fitting TRBD2. Trimming removed 3 bases from V and 2 bases from J; junction bases left unmatched: 9. CDR3 length: 16 residues. Germline V gene data show CDR1 as SGHRS and CDR2 as YFSETQ. CDR3 nucleotide sequence: TGCGCCAGCAGCTCTTCCGGGGGGGCGGGTCAAGAGACCCAGTACTTC. It yields the protein CASSSSGGAGQETQYF.